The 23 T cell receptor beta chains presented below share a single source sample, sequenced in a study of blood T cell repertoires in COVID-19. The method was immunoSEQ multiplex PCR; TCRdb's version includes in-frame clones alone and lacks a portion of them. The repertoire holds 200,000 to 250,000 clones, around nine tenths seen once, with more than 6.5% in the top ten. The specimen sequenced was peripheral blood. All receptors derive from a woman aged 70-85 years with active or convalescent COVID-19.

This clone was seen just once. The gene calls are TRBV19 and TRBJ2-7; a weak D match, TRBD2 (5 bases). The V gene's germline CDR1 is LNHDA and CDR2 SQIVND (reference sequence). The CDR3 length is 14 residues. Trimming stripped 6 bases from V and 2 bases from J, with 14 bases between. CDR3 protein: CASRSREPTYEQYF. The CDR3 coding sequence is TGTGCCAGTAGATCACGGGAACCTACCTACGAGCAGTACTTC.

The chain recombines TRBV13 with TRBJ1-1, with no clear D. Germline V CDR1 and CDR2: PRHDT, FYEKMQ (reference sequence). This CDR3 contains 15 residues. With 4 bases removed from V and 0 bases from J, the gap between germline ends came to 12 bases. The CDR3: CASSSQGSMNTEAFF. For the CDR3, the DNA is TGTGCCAGCAGCTCACAAGGGAGCATGAACACTGAAGCTTTCTTT. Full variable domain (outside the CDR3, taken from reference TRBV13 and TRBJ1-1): AAGVIQSPRHLIKEKRETATLKCYPIPRHDTVYWYQQGPGQDPQFLISFYEKMQSDKGSIPDRFSAQQFSDYHSELNMSSLELGDSALYFCASSSQGSMNTEAFFGQGTRLTVV.

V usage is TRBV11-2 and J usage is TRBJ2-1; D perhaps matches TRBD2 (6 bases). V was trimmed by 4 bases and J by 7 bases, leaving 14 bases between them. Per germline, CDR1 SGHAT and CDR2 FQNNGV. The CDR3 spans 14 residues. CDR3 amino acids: CASSSQGSGNEQFF. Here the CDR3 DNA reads TGTGCCAGCAGCTCCCAGGGAAGCGGGAATGAGCAGTTCTTC.

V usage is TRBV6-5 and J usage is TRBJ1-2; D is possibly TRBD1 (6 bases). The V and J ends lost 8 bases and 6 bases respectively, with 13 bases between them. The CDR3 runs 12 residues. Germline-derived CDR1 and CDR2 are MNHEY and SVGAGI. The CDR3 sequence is CASGRGVHGYTF. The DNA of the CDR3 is TGTGCCAGCGGGAGGGGGGTACATGGCTACACCTTC.

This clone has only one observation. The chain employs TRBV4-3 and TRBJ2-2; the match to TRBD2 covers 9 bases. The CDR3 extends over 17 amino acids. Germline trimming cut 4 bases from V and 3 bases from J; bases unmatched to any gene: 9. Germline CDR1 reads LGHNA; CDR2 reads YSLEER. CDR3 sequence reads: CASSPGRASGDTGELFF. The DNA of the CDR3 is TGCGCCAGCAGCCCGGGGAGGGCTAGCGGGGACACCGGGGAGCTGTTTTTT.

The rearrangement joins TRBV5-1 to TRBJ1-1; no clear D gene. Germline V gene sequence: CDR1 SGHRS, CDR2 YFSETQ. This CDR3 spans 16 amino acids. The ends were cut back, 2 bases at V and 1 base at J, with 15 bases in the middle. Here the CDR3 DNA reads TGCGCCAGCAGCTTATATGCAGGCCTTCCGAACACTGAAGCTTTCTTT. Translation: CASSLYAGLPNTEAFF.

CDR3: CAISEFTRGQVDYGYTF. The CDR3 DNA follows: TGTGCCATCAGTGAGTTTACCAGGGGTCAGGTGGACTATGGCTACACCTTC. The V call is TRBV10-3, the J call TRBJ1-2; possibly TRBD1 for D (6 bases). CDR1 is ENHRY, CDR2 SYGVKD, per germline. The CDR3 spans 17 residues. V lost 1 base to trimming and J lost 3 bases, with 18 bases between them.

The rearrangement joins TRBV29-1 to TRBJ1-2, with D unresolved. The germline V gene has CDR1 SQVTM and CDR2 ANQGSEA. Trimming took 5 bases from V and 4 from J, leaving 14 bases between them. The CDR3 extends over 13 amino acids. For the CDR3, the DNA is TGCAGCGTTATAACCCGCGGGCCCTATGGCTACACCTTC. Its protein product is CSVITRGPYGYTF.

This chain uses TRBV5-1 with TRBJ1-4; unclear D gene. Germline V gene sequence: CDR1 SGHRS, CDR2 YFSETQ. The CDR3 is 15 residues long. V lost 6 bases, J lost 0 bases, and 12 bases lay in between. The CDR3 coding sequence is TGCGCCAGCACTTCAGGAGGAGCAACTAATGAAAAACTGTTTTTT. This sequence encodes CASTSGGATNEKLFF. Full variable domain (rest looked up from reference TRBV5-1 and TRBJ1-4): KAGVTQTPRYLIKTRGQQVTLSCSPISGHRSVSWYQQTPGQGLQFLFEYFSETQRNKGNFPGRFSGRQFSNSRSEMNVSTLELGDSALYLCASTSGGATNEKLFFGSGTQLSVL.

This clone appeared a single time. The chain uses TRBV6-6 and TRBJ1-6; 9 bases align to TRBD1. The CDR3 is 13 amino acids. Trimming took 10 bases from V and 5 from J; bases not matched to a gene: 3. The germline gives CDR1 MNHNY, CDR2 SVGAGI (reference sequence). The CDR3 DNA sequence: TGTGCCACCGGACAGGGGAATAATTCACCCCTCCACTTT. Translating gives CATGQGNNSPLHF.

CDR3 in DNA: TGTGCCAGCAGTTTTGGGGGCGCGGGCACTGAAGCTTTCTTT. Translating gives CASSFGGAGTEAFF. The rearrangement uses TRBV6-5 and TRBJ1-1, with D possibly TRBD1 on 6 matching bases. Trimming stripped 4 bases from V and 4 bases from J, with 13 bases between. The CDR3 runs 14 residues. Germline V CDR1 and CDR2: MNHEY, SVGAGI.

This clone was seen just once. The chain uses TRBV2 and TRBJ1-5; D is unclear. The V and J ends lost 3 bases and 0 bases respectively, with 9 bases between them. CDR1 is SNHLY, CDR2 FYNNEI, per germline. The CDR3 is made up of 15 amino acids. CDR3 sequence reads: CASSDRIYSNQPQHF. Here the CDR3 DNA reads TGTGCCAGCAGTGACAGAATATATAGCAATCAGCCCCAGCATTTT.

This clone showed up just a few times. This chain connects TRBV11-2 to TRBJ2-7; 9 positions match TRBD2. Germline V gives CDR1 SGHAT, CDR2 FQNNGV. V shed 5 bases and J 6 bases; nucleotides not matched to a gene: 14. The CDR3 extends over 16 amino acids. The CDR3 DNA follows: TGTGCCAGCAGCCCCCGTGGGGCGGGGGGGTTCAGCGAGCAGTACTTC. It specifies CASSPRGAGGFSEQYF. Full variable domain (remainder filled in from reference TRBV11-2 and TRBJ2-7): EAGVAQSPRYKIIEKRQSVAFWCNPISGHATLYWYQQILGQGPKLLIQFQNNGVVDDSQLPKDRFSAERLKGVDSTLKIQPAKLEDSAVYLCASSPRGAGGFSEQYFGPGTRLTVT.

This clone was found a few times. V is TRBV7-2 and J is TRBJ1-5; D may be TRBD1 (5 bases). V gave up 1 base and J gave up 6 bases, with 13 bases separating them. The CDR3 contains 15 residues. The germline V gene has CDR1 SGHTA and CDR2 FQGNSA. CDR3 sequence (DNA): TGTGCCAGCAGCTTAGATAGGGGACTTAGTCAGCCCCAGCATTTT. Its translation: CASSLDRGLSQPQHF.

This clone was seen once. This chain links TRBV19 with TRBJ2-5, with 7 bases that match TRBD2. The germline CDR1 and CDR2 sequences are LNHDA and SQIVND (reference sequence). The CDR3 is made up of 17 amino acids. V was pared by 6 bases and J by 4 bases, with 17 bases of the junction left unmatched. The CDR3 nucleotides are TGTGCCAGTAGCAACCCCGGGGGGACTAACTCTCGAGAGACCCAGTACTTC. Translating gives CASSNPGGTNSRETQYF.

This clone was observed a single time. CDR3 residues: CASSPRTGWDTEAFF. CDR3 nucleotide sequence: TGTGCCAGCAGCCCCAGGACAGGTTGGGACACTGAAGCTTTCTTT. The chain carries TRBV9 and TRBJ1-1, with TRBD1 matching 7 bases. Germline V gene data show CDR1 as SGDLS and CDR2 as YYNGEE. Unmatched junction bases numbered 9, after V lost 4 bases and J lost 3 bases. The CDR3 totals 15 residues.

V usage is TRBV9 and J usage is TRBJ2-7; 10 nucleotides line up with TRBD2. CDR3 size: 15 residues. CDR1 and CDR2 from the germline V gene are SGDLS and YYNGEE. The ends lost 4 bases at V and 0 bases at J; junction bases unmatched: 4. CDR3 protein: CASSPSSGGSYEQYF. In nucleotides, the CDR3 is TGTGCCAGCAGCCCCTCTAGCGGGGGCTCCTACGAGCAGTACTTC.

The DNA of the CDR3 is TGCGCCAGCAGCCGGCGGGGGGAAACCGGGGAGCTGTTTTTT. Residues: CASSRRGETGELFF. The chain uses TRBV5-1 and TRBJ2-2; TRBD2 aligns across 8 bases. The V segment lost 4 bases and the J segment 5 bases; nucleotides outside the gene matches: 4. The CDR3 extends over 14 amino acids. CDR1 SGHRS and CDR2 YFSETQ come from the germline V gene.

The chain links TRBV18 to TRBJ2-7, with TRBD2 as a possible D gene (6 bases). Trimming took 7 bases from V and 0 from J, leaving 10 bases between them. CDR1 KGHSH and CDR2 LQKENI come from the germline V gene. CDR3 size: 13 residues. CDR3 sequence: CASLASVSYEQYF. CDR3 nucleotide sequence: TGTGCCAGCTTAGCTAGCGTCTCCTACGAGCAGTACTTC.

The CDR3 sequence is CASRRDSTAEAFF. The CDR3 DNA sequence: TGTGCCAGCAGAAGAGACAGTACAGCTGAAGCTTTCTTT. This chain joins TRBV6-5 and TRBJ1-1; the D gene is possibly TRBD1 (5 bases). The V end was cut by 6 bases, the J end by 6 bases, with 14 bases between. The germline gives CDR1 MNHEY, CDR2 SVGAGI. CDR3 length: 13 amino acids.

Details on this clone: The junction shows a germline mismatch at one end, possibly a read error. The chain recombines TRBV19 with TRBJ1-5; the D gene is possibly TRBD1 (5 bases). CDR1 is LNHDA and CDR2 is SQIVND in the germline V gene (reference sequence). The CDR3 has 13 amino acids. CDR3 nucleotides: TGTGCCAGTAGGGAAGGGGATAATCAACCCCAGCATTTT. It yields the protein CASREGDNQPQHF.

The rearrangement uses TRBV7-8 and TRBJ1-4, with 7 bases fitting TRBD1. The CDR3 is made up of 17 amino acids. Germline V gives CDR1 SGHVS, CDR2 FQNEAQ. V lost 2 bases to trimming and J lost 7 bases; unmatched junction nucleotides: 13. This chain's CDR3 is CASSLREGAGSGEKLFF. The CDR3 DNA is TGTGCCAGCAGCTTACGAGAGGGGGCCGGGTCCGGTGAAAAACTGTTTTTT.

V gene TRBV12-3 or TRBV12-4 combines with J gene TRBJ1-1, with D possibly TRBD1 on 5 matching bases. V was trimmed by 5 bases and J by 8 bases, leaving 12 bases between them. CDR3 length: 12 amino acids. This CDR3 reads CASSQGTPEAFF. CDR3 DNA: TGTGCCAGCAGTCAGGGCACACCCGAAGCTTTCTTT.